The rows below give T cell receptor beta chains drawn from one sample of a study of graft-versus-host responses after intestinal transplantation. Their antigens remain unidentified. Produced via immunoSEQ multiplex PCR; TCRdb's table is partial and in-frame only. The data contain roughly 120,000 clones, more than 85% of them singletons. The input for sequencing was unstimulated CD8+ T cells sorted from spleen or lymph node cells, taken before transplant. These receptors were obtained from a human donor who was the organ donor for an intestinal transplant. The CDR3 runs from the conserved cysteine through the conserved F or W. D genes are given only for firm matches. The size field is filled for only some rows; it gives once, few, many or a size class.

v_gene	j_gene	abundance	d_gene	CDR3nt	CDR3aa
TRBV6-5	TRBJ2-1	-	-	TGTGCCAGCAGTTACTGGGCGGGGACCTACAATGAGCAGTTCTTC	CASSYWAGTYNEQFF
TRBV2	TRBJ2-7	once	TRBD2	TGTGCCAGCAGTGAATCGGCGGGAGGGGCCTACGAGCAGTACTTC	CASSESAGGAYEQYF
TRBV11-3	TRBJ2-7	-	-	TGTGCCAGCAGCTTATATGGCAGCCCCTACGAGCAGTACTTC	CASSLYGSPYEQYF
TRBV27	TRBJ2-7	-	TRBD1	TGTGCCAGCAGTTTACGGGGACAGGGTTACGAGCAGTACTTC	CASSLRGQGYEQYF
TRBV6-5	TRBJ1-3	few	-	TGTGCCAGCAGTTCCCTGGACGGAACCTCTGGAAACACCATATATTTT	CASSSLDGTSGNTIYF
TRBV4-1	TRBJ2-7	once	TRBD2	TGCGCCAGCAGCCGAGTAGCGGGAGCCCCCTACGAGCAGTACTTC	CASSRVAGAPYEQYF
TRBV28	TRBJ1-2	-	-	TGTGCCAGCAGTTTGGACGGTAACTATGGCTACACCTTC	CASSLDGNYGYTF
TRBV6-1	TRBJ2-7	-	TRBD2	TGTGCCAGCAGTGAAGGCCCTAGCGGCTCCTACGAGCAGTACTTC	CASSEGPSGSYEQYF
TRBV19	TRBJ2-4	-	TRBD2	TGTGCCAGTAGCCCGGGACTAGCGGGAGCGATAGCCAAAAACATTCAGTACTTC	CASSPGLAGAIAKNIQYF
TRBV30	TRBJ2-5	-	TRBD2	TGTGCCTGGAGTGCAGGACTAGCGGCTCAAGAGACCCAGTACTTC	CAWSAGLAAQETQYF
TRBV28	TRBJ1-4	-	TRBD1	TGTGCCAGCAGTTCCCCGGGACAGCCCAGGGGAAATGAAAAACTGTTTTTT	CASSSPGQPRGNEKLFF
TRBV7-8	TRBJ1-2	once	TRBD1	TGTGCCAGCAGCGGACGACCGGGACAGAAAACCTATGGCTACACCTTC	CASSGRPGQKTYGYTF
TRBV2	TRBJ2-2	-	TRBD2	TGTGCCAGCAGTGGACGGGAGGGCTTCCTCGGGGAGCTGTTTTTT	CASSGREGFLGELFF
TRBV9	TRBJ2-7	-	-	TGTGCCAGCAGCGTAGACGACTGGCCCTACGAGCAGTACTTC	CASSVDDWPYEQYF
TRBV4-3	TRBJ1-1	-	-	TGCGCCAGCAGCCAAGTGGCAGGGAAGGACACTGAAGCTTTCTTT	CASSQVAGKDTEAFF
TRBV18	TRBJ2-1	-	-	TGTGCCAGCTCACCAGGCGACTTTAGGGATGAGCAGTTCTTC	CASSPGDFRDEQFF
TRBV19	TRBJ2-7	-	-	TGTGCCAGTAGTATAGATCGGGGGAACGAGCAGTACTTC	CASSIDRGNEQYF
TRBV6-1	TRBJ1-2	-	TRBD1	TGTGCCAGCAGTCTAACAGGGGTTTATGGCTACACCTTC	CASSLTGVYGYTF
TRBV11-2	TRBJ2-5	-	TRBD2	TGTGCCAGCAGCTGGGGGAGTGGGCGGGAGAGAGGAGAGACCCAGTACTTC	CASSWGSGRERGETQYF
TRBV19	TRBJ2-1	-	TRBD1	TGTGCCAGTAGTCCGGGGACAGGCCGGTACAATGAGCAGTTCTTC	CASSPGTGRYNEQFF
TRBV4-3	TRBJ1-3	-	-	TGCGCCAGCAGCCAAGATCTTTTGGGAAACACCATATATTTT	CASSQDLLGNTIYF
TRBV6-5	TRBJ1-1	-	-	TGTGCCAGCAGCCTCACGGGGAACACTGAAGCTTTCTTT	CASSLTGNTEAFF
TRBV9	TRBJ2-5	-	-	TGTGCCAGCGGGAACAATCAGAGGGAGACCCAGTACTTC	CASGNNQRETQYF
TRBV11-2	TRBJ2-7	-	TRBD1	TGTGCCAGCACCAACCGGGACAGGGGGGCCTACGAGCAGTACTTC	CASTNRDRGAYEQYF
TRBV28	TRBJ2-1	-	-	TGTGCCAGCAGTTTTTTAGGAACGACCTACAATGAGCAGTTCTTC	CASSFLGTTYNEQFF
TRBV5-1	TRBJ1-1	-	-	TGCGCCAGCAGCTTGGGCGGGGGCTTATACACTGAAGCTTTCTTT	CASSLGGGLYTEAFF